What follows are 20 T cell receptor beta chains derived from one specimen sequenced in a study of T cell responses to AZD1222 COVID-19 vaccine. Sequenced by immunoSEQ multiplex PCR; TCRdb stores in-frame clones only, minus some. This sample has approximately 50,000 clones, with around 85% found just once. The material was peripheral blood, obtained on day 0 of MenACWY control vaccination. These receptors were taken from an adult in good health.

The J gene is TRBJ1-5, the V gene TRBV24-1; 7 bases are a match to TRBD1. The germline V gene has CDR1 KGHDR and CDR2 SFDVKD. This CDR3 contains 15 residues. V was clipped by 4 bases and J by 5 bases; unmatched bases: 7. DNA of the CDR3: TGTGCCACCAGTGACGGTCGCAGGGGGGATCAGCCCCAGCATTTT. It translates to CATSDGRRGDQPQHF.

This clone is a singleton in its sample. The chain couples TRBV9 to TRBJ2-5; D not certain. The germline V and J ends were trimmed by 3 bases and 2 bases, with 2 bases remaining between them. The CDR3 is made up of 11 amino acids. In germline, CDR1 is SGDLS, CDR2 YYNGEE. This CDR3 is CASSAQETQYF. Written as DNA, the CDR3 is TGTGCCAGCAGCGCACAAGAGACCCAGTACTTC.

The chain has TRBV5-4 and TRBJ2-7; the D is unclear. V shed 2 bases and J shed 7 bases, with 10 bases lying between them. CDR3 size: 12 residues. From germline, CDR1 is SGHNT and CDR2 YYREEE (reference sequence). The CDR3, as DNA: TGTGCCAGCAGCTTACCTCTCGGGGAGCAGTACTTC. Translating gives CASSLPLGEQYF.

The table lists this clone with a count of one. The chain recombines TRBV30 with TRBJ2-3; TRBD2 might be the D (5 bases). Trimming left V 3 bases short and J 5 bases short, with 21 bases between. This CDR3 is built from 16 residues. Germline V gives CDR1 GTSNPN, CDR2 SVGIG (reference sequence). The CDR3 DNA reads TGTGCCTGGAGCCCAAGCCCGGGAACGGTTGGAGATACGCAGTATTTT. Translating it yields CAWSPSPGTVGDTQYF.

V and J are TRBV2 and TRBJ2-3; the D is unclear. Trimming pared 5 bases from V and 2 bases from J, leaving 8 bases between. Germline V lookup: CDR1 SNHLY, CDR2 FYNNEI. The CDR3 runs to 13 residues. CDR3 protein: CASSWFTTDTQYF. CDR3 coding DNA: TGTGCCAGCAGTTGGTTTACCACAGATACGCAGTATTTT.

Here the CDR3 DNA reads TGTGCCAGCAGTTGGGGAGATGGCGGGGAGCTGTTTTTT. It specifies CASSWGDGGELFF. V gene TRBV27 combines with J gene TRBJ2-2; D is perhaps TRBD2 (5 bases). CDR1 is MNHEY, CDR2 SMNVEV, per germline (reference sequence). V lost 4 bases and J 7 bases, leaving 10 bases between the germline ends. CDR3 length equals 13 residues.

The chain links TRBV4-3 to TRBJ1-5; weak D call: TRBD1 (5 bases). There are 15 residues in the CDR3. CDR1 is LGHNA and CDR2 is YSLEER in the germline V gene. Trimming cost V 1 base and J 2 bases, with 9 bases left between them. As DNA, the CDR3 is TGCGCCAGCAGCCAAGTGGGGGGAGGCAATCAGCCCCAGCATTTT. Its protein is CASSQVGGGNQPQHF.

The chain couples TRBV6-1 to TRBJ2-7; D may be TRBD2 (5 bases). The CDR3 covers 12 residues. Germline CDR1 and CDR2: MNHNS and SASEGT. V dropped 2 bases and J dropped 7 bases, with 9 bases sitting between them. Written as DNA, the CDR3 is TGTGCCAGCAGTGAAAAGGGAGTGGAGCAGTACTTC. It codes for CASSEKGVEQYF.

The rearrangement joins TRBV5-1 to TRBJ1-5; D call uncertain. CDR1 and CDR2 (germline): SGHRS, YFSETQ. Between the trimmed V and J ends, which lost 0 bases and 3 bases, there was a span of 10 bases. The CDR3 covers 15 residues. The chain's CDR3 is CASSLDGVYNQPQHF. Written as DNA, the CDR3 is TGCGCCAGCAGCTTGGACGGGGTTTACAATCAGCCCCAGCATTTT.

The genes are TRBV11-2 and TRBJ1-3; D ambiguous. Germline CDR1 and CDR2: SGHAT and FQNNGV. The CDR3 spans 15 residues. Trimming cost V 2 bases and J 4 bases, with 12 bases left between them. The CDR3 bases are TGTGCCAGCAGCTTATATAGGCAGGCCGGAAACACCATATATTTT. This gives the protein CASSLYRQAGNTIYF.

This sequence joins TRBV9 and TRBJ2-1; 9 bases are shared with TRBD2. The CDR3 loop spans 16 amino acids. In germline, CDR1 is SGDLS, CDR2 YYNGEE. The V segment lost 4 bases and the J segment 6 bases; nucleotides outside the gene matches: 11. CDR3 residues: CASSPLGAGGGNEQFF. The CDR3 DNA follows: TGTGCCAGCAGCCCCCTTGGGGCGGGAGGGGGCAATGAGCAGTTCTTC.

V is TRBV30 and J is TRBJ2-7, with D perhaps matching TRBD1 (6 bases). The V end lost 0 bases, the J end lost 5 bases, and 17 bases lay between the germline ends. CDR3 length: 15 residues. CDR1 and CDR2 from the germline V gene are GTSNPN and SVGIG (reference sequence). CDR3 loop: CAWSVVGTRPNEQYF. The CDR3, as DNA: TGTGCCTGGAGTGTAGTGGGGACAAGGCCCAACGAGCAGTACTTC.

This chain uses TRBV29-1 with TRBJ1-6, with TRBD1 matching 9 bases. The length of the CDR3 is 13 residues. The V gene end was trimmed by 7 bases and the J gene end by 8 bases; junction bases not matched to a gene: 6. CDR1 and CDR2 from the germline V gene are SQVTM and ANQGSEA. The CDR3 region is CSAGDRVDSPLHF. CDR3 in DNA: TGCAGCGCAGGGGACAGGGTAGATTCACCCCTCCACTTT.

V gene TRBV5-1 combines with J gene TRBJ1-2; the match to TRBD1 covers 7 bases. Germline assignment: CDR1 SGHRS and CDR2 YFSETQ. This CDR3 spans 17 amino acids. Trimming at V came to 2 bases and at J to 3 bases, leaving 13 bases not matched to a gene. CDR3 in amino acids: CASSLKPGQNGDYGYTF. The CDR3 DNA is TGCGCCAGCAGCTTAAAACCGGGACAGAATGGGGACTATGGCTACACCTTC. Complete variable domain (other parts from reference TRBV5-1 and TRBJ1-2): KAGVTQTPRYLIKTRGQQVTLSCSPISGHRSVSWYQQTPGQGLQFLFEYFSETQRNKGNFPGRFSGRQFSNSRSEMNVSTLELGDSALYLCASSLKPGQNGDYGYTFGSGTRLTVV.

V and J are TRBV30 and TRBJ1-1; D remains unclear. CDR1 GTSNPN and CDR2 SVGIG come from the germline V gene (reference sequence). Trimming took off 2 bases at V and 10 bases at J, with 11 bases between the two ends. The CDR3 sequence is 11 residues long. In DNA, the CDR3 is TGTGCCTGGAGTAAAGAGCGGGGAGCTTTCTTT. Translated: CAWSKERGAFF.

The chain links TRBV25-1 to TRBJ1-1; tentatively, D is TRBD1 (5 bases). The CDR3 has 13 amino acids. Germline CDR1 and CDR2: MGHDK and SYGVNS. V dropped 1 base and J dropped 4 bases, with 7 bases sitting between them. CDR3 in DNA: TGTGCCAGCAGTGAATCAACAGGCACTGAAGCTTTCTTT. Amino acid sequence: CASSESTGTEAFF. The full variable domain, completed using reference TRBV25-1 and TRBJ1-1, is EADIYQTPRYLVIGTGKKITLECSQTMGHDKMYWYQQDPGMELHLIHYSYGVNSTEKGDLSSESTVSRIRTEHFPLTLESARPSHTSQYLCASSESTGTEAFFGQGTRLTVV.

The genes are TRBV7-8 and TRBJ1-5; 8 bases fit TRBD1. This CDR3 is built from 15 residues. V gave up 4 bases and J gave up 6 bases; unmatched junction bases: 8. CDR1 is SGHVS, CDR2 FQNEAQ, per germline. In nucleotides, the CDR3 is TGTGCCAGCAGCTCCTACAGGGGGGGTCTTCAGCCCCAGCATTTT. Amino acid sequence: CASSSYRGGLQPQHF.

The chain uses TRBV5-5 and TRBJ1-2; D remains unclear. Trimming cost V 5 bases and J 0 bases, with 11 bases left between them. This CDR3 spans 14 amino acids. Germline V gene lookup returns CDR1 SGHKS and CDR2 YYEKEE (reference sequence). CDR3 sequence: CASSPGSANYGYTF. The CDR3 region has the DNA TGTGCCAGCAGTCCGGGGTCGGCTAACTATGGCTACACCTTC.

This clone was picked up one time. This chain uses TRBV4-2 with TRBJ2-1, with D maybe TRBD2 (6 bases). The CDR3 runs to 15 residues. Germline V gives CDR1 LGHNA, CDR2 YNFKEQ. Trimming took 0 bases from V and 5 from J, leaving 11 bases between them. CDR3 sequence (DNA): TGTGCCAGCAGCCAAGATGGGCTAGCGAACAATGAGCAGTTCTTC. It specifies CASSQDGLANNEQFF.

Regarding this clone: This same CDR3 is encoded by further DNA sequences in the sample. CDR3 sequence: CASSQERDRRYNEQFF. In DNA, the CDR3 is TGCGCCAGCAGCCAAGAAAGGGACAGGCGCTACAATGAGCAGTTCTTC. V usage is TRBV4-3 and J usage is TRBJ2-1, with 8 bases that match TRBD1. Germline V gives CDR1 LGHNA, CDR2 YSLEER. The CDR3 extends over 16 amino acids. Germline trimming cut 0 bases from V and 3 bases from J; bases unmatched to any gene: 4.